Listed below are T cell receptor beta chains from one sample, sequenced in a study of cytomegalovirus exposure and HLA in healthy donors. Using immunoSEQ multiplex PCR, the repertoire was profiled, and TCRdb retains in-frame clones only, with some absent. The data contain 210,000 or so clones, roughly 81% of them singletons. Sequenced input: PBMCs. The receptor source for this set is a girl aged 2-9 years in good health and CMV-seronegative. Each CDR3 is given with its conserved first and last residue.

V	J	CDR3
TRBV7-9	TRBJ2-3	CASSLVGTRPTDTQYF
TRBV6-9	TRBJ1-1	CASTQGGWGTEAFF
TRBV7-9	TRBJ1-5	CASSFSNNQPQHF
TRBV10-3	TRBJ1-2	CAISEPAGDYGYTF
TRBV29-1	TRBJ2-5	CSVEDGLGLVAQETQYF
TRBV5-1	TRBJ1-2	CASSWGQGYGYTF
TRBV30	TRBJ2-4	CAWSRASGRGNIQYF
TRBV27	TRBJ2-5	CASSFLPGFGETQYF
TRBV6-1	TRBJ2-5	CASSEGLTRTYETQYF
TRBV7-2	TRBJ2-7	CASSIFPGLRSYEQYF
TRBV6-5	TRBJ2-3	CASSGPTGDTHYF
TRBV27	TRBJ1-6	CASSSILRNPGQAIRLHF
TRBV5-1	TRBJ1-5	CASSLNQGGQPQHF
TRBV9	TRBJ2-7	CASSVGVGGYEQYF
TRBV4-1	TRBJ1-2	CASSQEWGRSYTF
TRBV11-3	TRBJ2-1	CASSLFSGSGNEQFF
TRBV19	TRBJ1-1	CASSSDRDTEAFF
TRBV7-9	TRBJ2-7	CSSSLSLGLADYEQYF
TRBV5-4	TRBJ2-1	CASSLGTSGYLNEQFF
TRBV9	TRBJ2-7	CASSVGGFSYEQYF
TRBV19	TRBJ2-5	CASSLGQGARETQYF
TRBV11-3	TRBJ2-1	CASSLGTGSYNEQFF
TRBV9	TRBJ2-1	CASSSREYNEQFF
TRBV5-6	TRBJ1-4	CATTVFATNEKLFF
TRBV9	TRBJ1-1	CASSVGGQGNTEAFF
TRBV5-1	TRBJ1-4	CASSLETNRQNEKLFF
TRBV15	TRBJ2-3	CATRKGLAGWKDTQYF